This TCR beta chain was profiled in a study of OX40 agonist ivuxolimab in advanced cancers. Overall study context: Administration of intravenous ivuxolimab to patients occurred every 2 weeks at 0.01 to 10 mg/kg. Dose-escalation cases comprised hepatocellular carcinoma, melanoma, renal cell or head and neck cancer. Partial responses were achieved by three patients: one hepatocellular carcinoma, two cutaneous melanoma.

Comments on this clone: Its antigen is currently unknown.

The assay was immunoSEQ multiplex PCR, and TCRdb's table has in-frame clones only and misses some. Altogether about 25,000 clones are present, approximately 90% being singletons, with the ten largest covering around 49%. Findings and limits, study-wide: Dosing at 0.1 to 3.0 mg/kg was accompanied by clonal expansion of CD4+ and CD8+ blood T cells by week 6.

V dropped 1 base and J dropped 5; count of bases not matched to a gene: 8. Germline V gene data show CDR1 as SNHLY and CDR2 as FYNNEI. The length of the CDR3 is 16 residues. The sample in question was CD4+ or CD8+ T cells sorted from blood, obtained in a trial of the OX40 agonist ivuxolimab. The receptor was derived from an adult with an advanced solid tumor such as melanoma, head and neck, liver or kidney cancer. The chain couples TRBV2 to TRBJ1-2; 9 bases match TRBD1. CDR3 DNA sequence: TGTGCCAGCAGTGAAGTCACAGGGGGCGCCGGGTATGGCTACACCTTC. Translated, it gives CASSEVTGGAGYGYTF. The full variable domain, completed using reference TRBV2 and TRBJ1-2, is EPEVTQTPSHQVTQMGQEVILRCVPISNHLYFYWYRQILGQKVEFLVSFYNNEISEKSEIFDDQFSVERPDGSNFTLKIRSTKLEDSAMYFCASSEVTGGAGYGYTFGSGTRLTVV.